A single sample gave rise to the 17 T cell receptor beta chains below, sequenced in a study of T-cell reconstitution after alpha-beta-depleted transplantation in children (dated by TCRdb to about 2016). The library was made by PCR. The listed sequencing device is Illumina HiSeq 2500. To normalize quantification of the TCRbeta repertoire, the TCR libraries were built with molecular barcoding that relied on unique molecular identifiers. TCRdb took the public reads, trimmed them with fastp at Q25, ran MiXCR for clone calling and kept in-frame beta chains. A single entry per CDR3 protein holds the most common genes and DNA from its merged rows. A total of 700,000 to 950,000 distinct CDR3 sequences appear in this sample, 15% to 20% of them only once. The ten top clones hold under 6% of the sample. The treatment or condition label, as the study defines it: allogeneic hematopoietic cell transplantation with graft depleted of TCRalphabeta T cells and CD19 B cells.

Material: PBMCs, mostly from graft donor cells, obtained 360 days after TCRalphabeta/CD19-depleted stem cell transplant. Receptors were obtained from a male patient under 18 who had a stem cell transplant for acute lymphoblastic leukemia, so the T cells may come from the graft donor.

This clonotype was detected ten times or more. The chain is built from TRBV5-1 and TRBJ2-7, with TRBD2 matching 9 bases. V was pared by 2 bases and J by 3 bases, with 12 bases of the junction left unmatched. Per the germline V gene, CDR1 is SGHRS and CDR2 is YFSETQ. The length of the CDR3 is 17 residues. The DNA of the CDR3 is TGCGCCAGCAGCTTTCTTCGGTCTATAGCGGGAGACTACGAGCAGTACTTC. Protein product: CASSFLRSIAGDYEQYF.

The V gene is TRBV7-9, the J gene TRBJ2-5; D perhaps matches TRBD2 (6 bases). This CDR3 comprises 16 residues. Trimming cost V 4 bases and J 2 bases, with 17 bases left between them. The germline V gene encodes CDR1 SEHNR and CDR2 FQNEAQ (reference sequence). Here the CDR3 reads CASSSPPPGVQETQYF. The CDR3 DNA reads TGTGCCAGCAGCTCCCCACCACCGGGAGTTCAAGAGACCCAGTACTTC.

This clonotype was recorded a few times. The V and J genes are TRBV27 and TRBJ2-7; 8 bases align to TRBD2. V shed 8 bases and J 0 bases; nucleotides not matched to a gene: 6. Germline loops: CDR1 MNHEY, CDR2 SMNVEV (reference sequence). This CDR3 region has 14 residues. The CDR3 loop is CASAVLADSYEQYF. CDR3 bases: TGTGCCAGCGCCGTACTAGCGGACTCCTACGAGCAGTACTTC.

On this clonotype itself: The junction differs from germline at one of its ends, possibly a read error. The gene calls are TRBV5-5 and TRBJ1-3; TRBD1 agrees at 8 bases. In germline, CDR1 is SGHKS, CDR2 YYEKEE (reference sequence). The CDR3 loop spans 12 amino acids. The CDR3 spells CRGREIENTIYF. CDR3 nucleotide sequence: TGCAGGGGGCGCGAAATCGAAAACACCATATATTTT.

There are a few counts of this clonotype. The CDR3 region is CASRQDLNGANVLTF. The CDR3 region has the DNA TGTGCCAGCAGACAGGACCTTAATGGGGCCAACGTCCTGACTTTC. The V call is TRBV7-6, the J call TRBJ2-6; D possibly corresponds to TRBD1 (5 bases). CDR3 length: 15 amino acids. V was trimmed by 6 bases and J by 3 bases, leaving 12 bases between them. Looked up from germline, CDR1 is SGHVS and CDR2 is FNYEAQ.

The genes are TRBV7-3 and TRBJ2-3; TRBD2 matches 7 bases. The CDR3 is 17 amino acids. The V gene end was trimmed by 2 bases and the J gene end by 1 base; junction bases not matched to a gene: 9. The germline V gene has CDR1 SGHTA and CDR2 FQGTGA. CDR3: CASSLYLAGPGTDTQYF. The CDR3 bases are TGTGCCAGCAGCTTATATTTAGCGGGTCCCGGCACAGATACGCAGTATTTT.

The chain joins TRBV4-1 to TRBJ1-5; perhaps TRBD1 as D (5 bases). The CDR3 is 16 residues long. Germline CDR1 reads MGHRA; CDR2 reads YSYEKL. V lost 0 bases and J 4 bases, leaving 13 bases between the germline ends. The CDR3 here is CASSQDPRVGNQPQHF. The CDR3 bases are TGCGCCAGCAGCCAAGACCCCAGGGTGGGGAATCAGCCCCAGCATTTT.

The J gene is TRBJ2-3, the V gene TRBV10-3; D is possibly TRBD1 or TRBD2 (5 bases each). The V end lost 10 bases, the J end lost 6 bases, and 8 bases lay between the germline ends. The CDR3 runs to 10 residues. CDR1 and CDR2 from the germline V gene are ENHRY and SYGVKD. The CDR3 region has the DNA TGTGCCACCGGGGCGGATACGCAGTATTTT. Its translation: CATGADTQYF.

Turning to this clonotype: The junction departs from germline at one end; a sequencing error may be responsible. The V gene is TRBV5-1, the J gene TRBJ2-1, with 7 positions matching TRBD2. The CDR3 runs to 14 residues. Germline CDR1 reads SGHRS; CDR2 reads YFSETQ. CDR3 in DNA: TGCGCCAACAGCACCTCTAGCGGCTACAATGAGCAGTTCTTC. Translating gives CANSTSSGYNEQFF.

This sequence joins TRBV14 and TRBJ2-1; tentatively, D is TRBD1 (6 bases). Germline CDR1 reads SGHDN; CDR2 reads FVKESK. The CDR3 has 15 residues. With 4 bases removed from V and 3 bases from J, the gap between germline ends came to 13 bases. The CDR3 nucleotides are TGTGCCAGCAGCCCCTGGGGGCGCGACTACAATGAGCAGTTCTTC. The encoded protein is CASSPWGRDYNEQFF.

This clonotype turned up a few times. The CDR3 coding sequence is TGTGCCAGCAGCGTAGATCCAGCGGACGCGATGGGCGACAATGAGCAGTTCTTC. Translation gives CASSVDPADAMGDNEQFF. V and J are TRBV9 and TRBJ2-1; D might be TRBD2 (5 bases). The V end lost 0 bases, the J end lost 5 bases, and 21 bases lay between the germline ends. CDR1 and CDR2 (germline): SGDLS, YYNGEE. CDR3 length: 18 residues.

The chain employs TRBV20-1 and TRBJ1-1, with no clear D. From germline, CDR1 is DFQATT and CDR2 SNEGSKA (reference sequence). V was cut by 0 bases and J by 10 bases, with 24 bases left in between. This CDR3 has 16 amino acids. CDR3 residues: CSARDHRKTGFQVAFF. The CDR3 region has the DNA TGCAGTGCTAGAGATCATAGGAAAACCGGGTTTCAGGTAGCTTTCTTT.

J is TRBJ2-1 and V is TRBV12-3 or TRBV12-4; possibly TRBD2 for D (5 bases). Between the trimmed V and J ends, which lost 6 bases and 0 bases, there was a span of 18 bases. CDR3 size: 17 residues. The CDR3 DNA reads TGTGCCAGCAGAGCTGTTGCCAGTGGGAGCTCCTACAATGAGCAGTTCTTC. Protein sequence: CASRAVASGSSYNEQFF.

The genes are TRBV18 and TRBJ1-2; TRBD1 is a possible D gene (5 bases). CDR1 is KGHSH, CDR2 LQKENI, per germline. The CDR3 spans 14 residues. The V end lost 5 bases, the J end lost 3 bases, and 13 bases lay between the germline ends. CDR3 sequence: CASSLRDRYYGYTF. The CDR3 DNA reads as TGTGCCAGCTCATTAAGGGACCGGTACTATGGCTACACCTTC.

This sequence joins TRBV9 and TRBJ1-1; D is unclear. V lost 3 bases and J lost 1, with 13 bases in between. The length of the CDR3 is 15 residues. Germline V gene sequence: CDR1 SGDLS, CDR2 YYNGEE. CDR3 amino acids: CASSAGPSKNTEAFF. The CDR3 coding sequence is TGTGCCAGCAGCGCCGGGCCCAGCAAGAACACTGAAGCTTTCTTT.

This clonotype occurred many times. V usage is TRBV7-9 and J usage is TRBJ2-1; D perhaps matches TRBD2 (5 bases). With 7 bases removed from V and 4 bases from J, the gap between germline ends came to 8 bases. This CDR3 region has 12 residues. Per the germline V gene, CDR1 is SEHNR and CDR2 is FQNEAQ (reference sequence). Written as DNA, the CDR3 is TGTGCCAGCACAAGGGAGTACAATGAGCAGTTCTTC. This sequence encodes CASTREYNEQFF. Looking up the rest from reference TRBV7-9 and TRBJ2-1 gives the full variable domain: DTGVSQNPRHKITKRGQNVTFRCDPISEHNRLYWYRQTLGQGPEFLTYFQNEAQLEKSRLLSDRFSAERPKGSFSTLEIQRTEQGDSAMYLCASTREYNEQFFGPGTRLTVL.

This clonotype was detected only a few times. CDR3 amino acids: CASSFPSWSQGSYEQYF. CDR3 sequence (DNA): TGTGCCAGCAGCTTCCCTTCGTGGAGCCAAGGCTCCTACGAGCAGTACTTC. This sequence joins TRBV11-2 and TRBJ2-7; D is undetermined. Trimming removed 3 bases at V and 0 bases at J, with 18 bases between. The CDR3 extends over 17 amino acids. Germline-derived CDR1 and CDR2 are SGHAT and FQNNGV.